Following are 30 T cell receptor beta chains from one sample sequenced in a study of regulatory T cells in long-lasting Graves disease. Relying on iRepertoire HTBI primers and Arm-PCR of CDR3 regions, the team built TCR beta libraries. TCRdb processed the multiplex PCR reads anew with MiXCR; each CDR3 protein has one entry. The sample carries roughly 610,000 distinct CDR3 sequences, 15% to 20% recorded once. Time point noted: newly diagnosed GD, antithyroid drugs for less than 3 months. PBMC RNA was the source of the TCR library. The sample was also linked to a second study, of T cells in Graves' hyperthyroidism and ophthalmopathy.

This sample comprised peripheral blood mononuclear cells (PBMCs), obtained at new diagnosis, from a patient treated with antithyroid drugs. The source of these receptors is a woman aged 25 to 39 with Graves disease.

The chain combines TRBV29-1 with TRBJ2-7; tentatively, D is TRBD1 or TRBD2 (7 bases each). This CDR3 contains 13 residues. The V end was cut by 5 bases, the J end by 3 bases, with 14 bases between. Germline V gene lookup returns CDR1 SQVTM and CDR2 ANQGSEA. CDR3 loop: CSVQGGTHYEQYF. CDR3 in DNA: TGCAGCGTTCAGGGGGGGACACACTACGAGCAGTACTTC.

This clonotype was seen repeatedly, ten times or more. The gene calls are TRBV30 and TRBJ1-1; perhaps TRBD1 as D (5 bases). The CDR3 is 12 amino acids. Germline V gene data show CDR1 as GTSNPN and CDR2 as SVGIG (reference sequence). V lost 2 bases and J 8 bases, leaving 12 bases between the germline ends. CDR3 loop: CAWSLAGREAFF. Here the CDR3 DNA reads TGTGCCTGGAGTCTCGCAGGGAGGGAAGCTTTCTTT.

The chain carries TRBV24-1 and TRBJ2-3; 10 bases map to TRBD1. This CDR3 comprises 15 residues. Germline CDR1 reads KGHDR; CDR2 reads SFDVKD. V lost 4 bases, J lost 3 bases, and 3 bases stayed unmatched. In DNA, the CDR3 is TGTGCCACCAGTGACAGGGACAGGGGAACAGATACGCAGTATTTT. Translated: CATSDRDRGTDTQYF.

This clonotype was picked up a small number of times. The chain carries TRBV25-1 and TRBJ1-6, with D possibly TRBD1 on 6 matching bases. The V end lost 3 bases, the J end lost 3 bases, and 12 bases lay between the germline ends. The CDR3 spans 16 residues. CDR1 MGHDK and CDR2 SYGVNS come from the germline V gene. This chain's CDR3 is CASSDKRGHYNSPLHF. Written as DNA, the CDR3 is TGTGCCAGCAGTGACAAGAGGGGACACTATAATTCACCCCTCCACTTT.

The chain joins TRBV5-1 to TRBJ1-2, with 8 bases fitting TRBD1. Germline CDR1 SGHRS, CDR2 YFSETQ. V lost 0 bases to trimming and J lost 1 base; unmatched junction nucleotides: 5. This CDR3 is 16 amino acids long. This CDR3 is CASSLEGQGGNYGYTF. CDR3 in DNA: TGCGCCAGCAGCTTGGAAGGACAGGGTGGTAACTATGGCTACACCTTC.

This clonotype was detected many times. The chain uses TRBV7-9 and TRBJ1-1, with D hard to call. Per the germline V gene, CDR1 is SEHNR and CDR2 is FQNEAQ (reference sequence). The V and J ends lost 6 bases and 6 bases respectively, with 8 bases between them. The CDR3 has 11 amino acids. The DNA of the CDR3 is TGTGCCAGCAGTCTAACAGCTGAAGCTTTCTTT. Translated, it gives CASSLTAEAFF.

This clonotype has only a few counts. The rearrangement links TRBV28 to TRBJ1-2; a weak D match, TRBD1 (6 bases). The CDR3 contains 15 residues. V was pared by 6 bases and J by 4 bases, with 18 bases between. Germline V lookup: CDR1 MDHEN, CDR2 SYDVKM. The DNA for the CDR3 is TGTGCCAGCAGAACAACAGGGCCGACCTTCTATGGCTACACCTTC. This gives the protein CASRTTGPTFYGYTF.

At least ten counts were recorded for this clonotype. The chain carries TRBV9 and TRBJ1-1, with 8 bases that match TRBD1. Germline loops: CDR1 SGDLS, CDR2 YYNGEE. Unmatched junction bases numbered 6, after V lost 8 bases and J lost 3 bases. This CDR3 has 13 residues. DNA for the CDR3: TGTGCCAGTAGTGTGGACAGGGACACTGAAGCTTTCTTT. This codes for CASSVDRDTEAFF.

As for this clonotype: A much larger clone lies one base from this, so it may be a read error. V and J are TRBV7-3 and TRBJ2-2; D tentatively reads TRBD1 or TRBD2 (6 bases each). The CDR3 is 19 amino acids. The V gene lost 0 bases and the J gene lost 0 bases, with 17 bases spanning the gap. The germline V gene has CDR1 SGHTA and CDR2 FQGTGA. In DNA form, the CDR3 reads TGTGCCAGCAGCTTAACTAATGGATTGGGGGGCGCGAACACCGGGGAGCTGTTTTTT. Translation gives CASSLTNGLGGANTGELFF.

This clonotype was observed many times. The chain couples TRBV27 to TRBJ1-1; maybe TRBD1 (5 bases). From germline, CDR1 is MNHEY and CDR2 SMNVEV (reference sequence). Trimming stripped 1 base from V and 5 bases from J, with 23 bases between. The CDR3 loop spans 18 amino acids. The CDR3 protein is CASSLFPGAGSWGTEAFF. In DNA, the CDR3 is TGTGCCAGCAGTTTATTCCCCGGAGCGGGTTCATGGGGGACTGAAGCTTTCTTT.

This clonotype has just a few counts. This chain links TRBV12-3 or TRBV12-4 with TRBJ2-5; no clear D gene. V was cut by 3 bases and J by 10 bases, with 12 bases left in between. The CDR3 is 12 amino acids. This CDR3 is CASSLINGGQYF. As DNA, the CDR3 is TGTGCCAGCAGTTTGATCAACGGCGGCCAGTACTTC.

This CDR3 reads CASSLLLAGGPGRDIQYF. The CDR3 nucleotides are TGCGCCAGCAGCTTGTTACTAGCGGGAGGGCCGGGACGAGACATTCAGTACTTC. The chain couples TRBV5-1 to TRBJ2-4; 13 bases fit TRBD2. The CDR3 spans 18 residues. J lost 8 bases, V lost 1 base, and 12 bases had no gene match. CDR1 SGHRS and CDR2 YFSETQ come from the germline V gene.

V is TRBV7-2 and J is TRBJ2-7; 8 bases agree with TRBD2. CDR1 and CDR2 from the germline V gene are SGHTA and FQGNSA. There are 16 residues in the CDR3. The V and J ends lost 4 bases and 5 bases, in that order; junction bases with no gene match: 13. This CDR3 is CASSSQSSGILNEQYF. CDR3 sequence (DNA): TGTGCCAGCAGCTCACAGAGTAGCGGGATTCTAAACGAGCAGTACTTC.

As to this clonotype: Since a much larger clone is just one base distant, this may be a read error. CDR3 nucleotide sequence: TGTGCCACCAGTGAGGGCCCGGGGACAGGGATCGCTTTCTTT. Translation: CATSEGPGTGIAFF. This chain joins TRBV24-1 and TRBJ1-1; 9 bases match TRBD1. CDR3 length: 14 residues. Germline CDR1 and CDR2: KGHDR and SFDVKD. The ends lost 4 bases at V and 11 bases at J; junction bases unmatched: 10.

This clonotype turned up a few times. The CDR3: CSAVPGAPRYEQYF. CDR3 nucleotide sequence: TGCAGTGCTGTACCGGGGGCCCCCCGCTACGAGCAGTACTTC. The V and J genes are TRBV20-1 and TRBJ2-7, with D perhaps TRBD1 or TRBD2 (6 bases each). The V gene lost 5 bases and the J gene lost 3 bases, with 17 bases spanning the gap. The CDR3 has 14 residues. CDR1 and CDR2 from the germline V gene are DFQATT and SNEGSKA (reference sequence).

This clonotype was picked up many times. The rearrangement links TRBV7-9 to TRBJ1-1; D may be TRBD1 (6 bases). V lost 6 bases and J 1 base, leaving 9 bases between the germline ends. The germline CDR1 and CDR2 sequences are SEHNR and FQNEAQ (reference sequence). The CDR3 is 13 residues long. CDR3 in amino acids: CASRKTGNTEAFF. The CDR3 DNA sequence: TGTGCCAGCAGGAAGACAGGGAACACTGAAGCTTTCTTT.

This clonotype appeared a few times. V gene TRBV6-1 combines with J gene TRBJ2-2; D is uncertain. Germline lookup yields CDR1 MNHNS and CDR2 SASEGT. The CDR3 has 15 amino acids. V was shortened by 6 bases and J by 6 bases, with 17 bases between the two germline ends. CDR3 region: CASRGLGLYAGELFF. Here the CDR3 DNA reads TGTGCCAGCAGGGGATTGGGGTTGTATGCCGGGGAGCTGTTTTTT.

The chain has TRBV20-1 and TRBJ2-7; the match to TRBD2 covers 10 bases. V lost 0 bases, J lost 2 bases, and 13 bases stayed unmatched. Germline CDR1 DFQATT, CDR2 SNEGSKA (reference sequence). This CDR3 comprises 18 residues. The CDR3 region is CSARDLGLAGEFTYEQYF. The CDR3 DNA sequence: TGCAGTGCTAGAGACTTAGGGCTAGCGGGGGAATTTACCTACGAGCAGTACTTC.

This clonotype was recorded many times. This chain uses TRBV12-3 or TRBV12-4 with TRBJ2-1, with D maybe TRBD1 (6 bases). The CDR3 is 12 amino acids. With 5 bases removed from V and 10 bases from J, the gap between germline ends came to 12 bases. This CDR3 reads CASSPDSKEQFF. Written as DNA, the CDR3 is TGTGCCAGCAGTCCGGACAGCAAAGAGCAGTTCTTC.

The chain combines TRBV6-2 or TRBV6-3 with TRBJ2-2; a possible D gene is TRBD2 (5 bases). Trimming took 7 bases from V and 6 from J, leaving 18 bases between them. In germline, CDR1 is MNHEY, CDR2 SVGEGT. CDR3 length equals 15 residues. DNA of the CDR3: TGTGCCAGCATCTCTACCCCAACTAGGCCCGGGGAGCTGTTTTTT. It yields the protein CASISTPTRPGELFF.

This clonotype was recorded many times. The V call is TRBV7-2, the J call TRBJ1-5; D ambiguous. CDR1 and CDR2 (germline): SGHTA, FQGNSA. V was cut by 1 base and J by 9 bases, with 10 bases left in between. The CDR3 sequence is 13 residues long. CDR3 nucleotide sequence: TGTGCCAGCAGCTTAGGGGATGGCCGGCCCCAGCATTTT. Translating gives CASSLGDGRPQHF.

Ten or more counts support this clonotype. CDR3 nucleotides: TGTGCCAGCACTTCTATAGGGGGTCAGAACACTGAAGCTTTCTTT. As protein: CASTSIGGQNTEAFF. V is TRBV7-9 and J is TRBJ1-1; the D gene is possibly TRBD1 (6 bases). Per the germline V gene, CDR1 is SEHNR and CDR2 is FQNEAQ (reference sequence). This CDR3 contains 15 residues. The germline V and J ends were trimmed by 7 bases and 1 base, with 16 bases remaining between them.

This clonotype was observed at least ten times. V usage is TRBV25-1 and J usage is TRBJ2-7, with D unresolved. CDR3 length: 14 residues. CDR1 is MGHDK, CDR2 SYGVNS, per germline. V was trimmed by 3 bases and J by 4 bases, leaving 13 bases between them. CDR3 loop: CASSDNDGRYEQYF. The CDR3 DNA sequence: TGTGCCAGCAGTGACAACGACGGTCGATACGAGCAGTACTTC.

With respect to this clonotype: A much more abundant neighbour one base away suggests this may be a read error. The genes are TRBV28 and TRBJ1-1, with a tentative D call TRBD1 (6 bases). This CDR3 is 15 amino acids long. Per germline, CDR1 MDHEN and CDR2 SYDVKM. CDR3 in DNA: TGTGCCGGCAGTTTATTCACCCCAGGGGCCACTGAAGCTTTCTTT. This gives the protein CAGSLFTPGATEAFF. The whole variable domain, remainder taken from reference TRBV28 and TRBJ1-1, is DVKVTQSSRYLVKRTGEKVFLECVQDMDHENMFWYRQDPGLGLRLIYFSYDVKMKEKGDIPEGYSVSREKKERFSLILESASTNQTSMYLCAGSLFTPGATEAFFGQGTRLTVV.

The chain carries TRBV19 and TRBJ2-7; no clear D. Trimming cost V 4 bases and J 7 bases, with 14 bases left between them. Per germline, CDR1 LNHDA and CDR2 SQIVND (reference sequence). The CDR3 loop spans 13 amino acids. This chain's CDR3 is CASSTMTSWEQYF. As DNA, the CDR3 is TGTGCCAGTAGTACGATGACCAGCTGGGAGCAGTACTTC.

This chain uses TRBV19 with TRBJ2-7; D possibly corresponds to TRBD2 (6 bases). The CDR3 sequence is 15 residues long. Germline CDR1 reads LNHDA; CDR2 reads SQIVND (reference sequence). V was pared by 6 bases and J by 6 bases, with 21 bases between. The CDR3: CASRVVGGEASEQYF. The CDR3 bases are TGTGCCAGTAGAGTGGTCGGCGGGGAGGCCTCCGAGCAGTACTTC.

This clonotype was seen many times. This chain joins TRBV19 and TRBJ1-5, with 11 bases aligning to TRBD1. Germline V lookup: CDR1 LNHDA, CDR2 SQIVND (reference sequence). The CDR3 totals 12 residues. V lost 11 bases and J lost 5; bases outside the gene matches: 2. CDR3 bases: TGTGCCGGGGGACAGGGGGATCAGCCCCAGCATTTT. Its protein product is CAGGQGDQPQHF.

This clonotype has ten or more counts. The gene calls are TRBV30 and TRBJ1-1; possibly TRBD1 for D (5 bases). The CDR3 consists of 12 residues. Trimming pared 1 base from V and 7 bases from J, leaving 10 bases between. Germline V gene lookup returns CDR1 GTSNPN and CDR2 SVGIG (reference sequence). CDR3 nucleotides: TGTGCCTGGAGTGCACACCAGGGTGAAGCTTTCTTT. This gives the protein CAWSAHQGEAFF.

This clonotype occurred many times. V is TRBV28 and J is TRBJ1-5; 7 bases map to TRBD1. This CDR3 is 14 amino acids long. The V gene end was trimmed by 6 bases and the J gene end by 6 bases; junction bases not matched to a gene: 8. The germline V gene has CDR1 MDHEN and CDR2 SYDVKM. The DNA for the CDR3 is TGTGCCAGCAGCCTTCGACAGGGAATTCAGCCCCAGCATTTT. It specifies CASSLRQGIQPQHF.

V and J are TRBV27 and TRBJ1-4; D ambiguous. V gave up 3 bases and J gave up 8 bases, with 16 bases separating them. CDR3 length equals 15 residues. Germline assignment: CDR1 MNHEY and CDR2 SMNVEV (reference sequence). CDR3 nucleotides: TGTGCCAGCAGTTTGTCGCCACCCAGTTCAGAAAAACTGTTTTTT. Amino acid sequence: CASSLSPPSSEKLFF.